Shown below are 25 T cell receptor beta chains from a single sample sequenced in a study of blood T cell repertoires in COVID-19. Clones were sequenced by immunoSEQ multiplex PCR, and TCRdb holds only the in-frame ones, with some missing. This table has 45,000 to 65,000 clones, around 75% appearing once. The sequencing input was peripheral blood. All receptors come from a human donor in a cohort sampled during active COVID-19.

This chain joins TRBV18 and TRBJ1-5; D is unclear. The CDR3 covers 13 residues. Trimming left V 4 bases short and J 5 bases short, with 9 bases between. Germline values: CDR1 KGHSH, CDR2 LQKENI. The CDR3 nucleotides are TGTGCCAGCTCACTGTCAGATTATCAGCCCCAGCATTTT. Its translation: CASSLSDYQPQHF. Looking up the rest from reference TRBV18 and TRBJ1-5 gives the full variable domain: NAGVMQNPRHLVRRRGQEARLRCSPMKGHSHVYWYRQLPEEGLKFMVYLQKENIIDESGMPKERFSAEFPKEGPSILRIQQVVRGDSAAYFCASSLSDYQPQHFGDGTRLSIL.

The V and J genes are TRBV3-1 (or the pseudogene TRBV3-2) and TRBJ2-2; D is possibly TRBD1 (6 bases). V shed 2 bases and J shed 7 bases, with 17 bases lying between them. This CDR3 has 16 amino acids. From germline, CDR1 is LGHDT and CDR2 YNNKEL (reference sequence). This CDR3 is CASSQSLGGTLGELFF. The CDR3 DNA follows: TGTGCCAGCAGCCAATCCCTAGGGGGAACGCTCGGGGAGCTGTTTTTT.

This chain connects TRBV12-5 to TRBJ2-2; D might be TRBD2 (5 bases). CDR3 size: 18 residues. CDR1 is LGHNT and CDR2 is FRNRAP in the germline V gene. Trimming cost V 0 bases and J 3 bases, with 17 bases left between them. The CDR3 loop reads CASGLVLAGSGDTGELFF. The CDR3, as DNA: TGTGCTAGTGGTTTGGTACTGGCGGGTTCCGGGGACACCGGGGAGCTGTTTTTT.

The chain joins TRBV7-2 to TRBJ2-4, with TRBD1 identical over 7 bases. The germline gives CDR1 SGHTA, CDR2 FQGNSA. J was trimmed by 0 bases and V by 5 bases; bases with no gene match: 13. The CDR3 is 18 residues long. The CDR3 region is CASSVRDSLLLAKNIQYF. Written as DNA, the CDR3 is TGTGCCAGCAGCGTCCGGGACAGCCTTCTACTAGCCAAAAACATTCAGTACTTC.

The chain uses TRBV5-1 and TRBJ2-1; 7 bases agree with TRBD1. V was clipped by 0 bases and J by 7 bases; unmatched bases: 7. This CDR3 is 15 amino acids long. The germline V gene encodes CDR1 SGHRS and CDR2 YFSETQ. CDR3 in amino acids: CASSLAGQAPNEQFF. Written as DNA, the CDR3 is TGCGCCAGCAGCTTGGCAGGACAGGCCCCAAATGAGCAGTTCTTC.

V usage is TRBV3-1 (or the pseudogene TRBV3-2) and J usage is TRBJ1-1; no clear D gene. Trimming removed 4 bases from V and 4 bases from J, with 10 bases in between. CDR1 and CDR2 from the germline V gene are LGHDT and YNNKEL (reference sequence). This CDR3 is 13 amino acids long. CDR3 nucleotides: TGTGCCAGCAGCCCCACCGGGGTCACTGAAGCTTTCTTT. This gives the protein CASSPTGVTEAFF.

The V call is TRBV19, the J call TRBJ1-1; 10 positions match TRBD1. J gave up 3 bases and V 6 bases, and 1 base lay outside the gene matches. The germline V gene encodes CDR1 LNHDA and CDR2 SQIVND (reference sequence). This CDR3 has 13 amino acids. CDR3 DNA: TGTGCCAGTAGCGGACAGGGGGACACTGAAGCTTTCTTT. This encodes CASSGQGDTEAFF.

This clone was detected a few times. The rearrangement uses TRBV11-3 and TRBJ1-1, with D possibly TRBD1 on 6 matching bases. V lost 6 bases and J lost 6, with 20 bases in between. The germline CDR1 and CDR2 sequences are SGHNT and YENEEA. The CDR3 is 15 residues long. The CDR3 region is CASSRHTGMGAEAFF. CDR3 coding DNA: TGTGCCAGCAGTCGTCATACAGGGATGGGCGCTGAAGCTTTCTTT.

This clone was counted between two and nine times. This chain connects TRBV7-2 to TRBJ2-6; 7 positions agree with TRBD1. Germline V gene sequence: CDR1 SGHTA, CDR2 FQGNSA. CDR3 length equals 17 residues. V lost 5 bases, J lost 3 bases, and 10 bases stayed unmatched. CDR3 bases: TGTGCCAGCAGCGGTACGTTACAGGGGTATGGGGCCAACGTCCTGACTTTC. Amino acids: CASSGTLQGYGANVLTF.

The chain uses TRBV10-3 and TRBJ1-1, with D perhaps matching TRBD1 (6 bases). CDR1 is ENHRY and CDR2 is SYGVKD in the germline V gene. The CDR3 loop spans 15 amino acids. Trimming cost V 10 bases and J 0 bases, with 18 bases left between them. CDR3 residues: CATRQASTMNTEAFF. CDR3 nucleotide sequence: TGTGCCACCCGACAGGCGTCGACTATGAACACTGAAGCTTTCTTT.

The V and J genes are TRBV19 and TRBJ2-5; tentative D call: TRBD1 (5 bases). The CDR3 extends over 14 amino acids. In germline, CDR1 is LNHDA, CDR2 SQIVND (reference sequence). V was clipped by 4 bases and J by 2 bases, with 11 bases between them. This CDR3 reads CASSSSTAQETQYF. DNA of the CDR3: TGTGCCAGTAGTAGCTCGACAGCTCAAGAGACCCAGTACTTC.

This clone appeared a single time. This chain links TRBV28 with TRBJ1-5; 10 nucleotides agree with TRBD1. V was pared by 3 bases and J by 6 bases, with 2 bases of the junction left unmatched. The CDR3 sequence is 14 residues long. Germline V gene sequence: CDR1 MDHEN, CDR2 SYDVKM. The CDR3 reads CASSFRDRGQPQHF. The CDR3 coding sequence is TGTGCCAGCAGTTTTCGGGACAGGGGTCAGCCCCAGCATTTT.

V gene TRBV3-1 (or the pseudogene TRBV3-2) combines with J gene TRBJ1-4; tentative D call: TRBD1 (6 bases). Trimming removed 4 bases at V and 7 bases at J, with 16 bases between. The germline gives CDR1 LGHDT, CDR2 YNNKEL (reference sequence). The length of the CDR3 is 15 residues. CDR3 bases: TGTGCCAGCAGCCCCATGACTGGGGGCGCTGAAAAACTGTTTTTT. It codes for CASSPMTGGAEKLFF.

The CDR3 DNA reads as TGTGCCAGCAGTTTATTAGGGGGTGGAAATGAAAAACTGTTTTTT. Amino acids: CASSLLGGGNEKLFF. The V and J genes are TRBV27 and TRBJ1-4, with D perhaps TRBD1 (6 bases). The V gene's germline CDR1 is MNHEY and CDR2 SMNVEV (reference sequence). The length of the CDR3 is 15 residues. V was pared by 1 base and J by 5 bases, with 11 bases between. The entire variable domain, with the rest obtained from reference TRBV27 and TRBJ1-4, is as follows: EAQVTQNPRYLITVTGKKLTVTCSQNMNHEYMSWYRQDPGLGLRQIYYSMNVEVTDKGDVPEGYKVSRKEKRNFPLILESPSPNQTSLYFCASSLLGGGNEKLFFGSGTQLSVL.

This chain links TRBV6-1 with TRBJ1-4; unclear D gene. Germline CDR1 is MNHNS and CDR2 is SASEGT. V gave up 1 base and J gave up 0 bases, with 6 bases separating them. The CDR3 is 15 residues long. The CDR3 region has the DNA TGTGCCAGCAGTGAAGGCTATGCAACTAATGAAAAACTGTTTTTT. Protein product: CASSEGYATNEKLFF.

V gene TRBV11-2 combines with J gene TRBJ1-1, with 8 bases aligning to TRBD1. The junction had 1 base not matched to a gene; V was cut back by 3 bases and J by 1 base. Germline V gives CDR1 SGHAT, CDR2 FQNNGV. This CDR3 is 14 amino acids long. CDR3 loop: CASSFTGGNTEAFF. The CDR3 DNA follows: TGTGCCAGCAGCTTCACAGGGGGGAACACTGAAGCTTTCTTT.

There are a few counts of this clone. This chain connects TRBV12-3 or TRBV12-4 to TRBJ2-1; D unresolved. The CDR3 runs to 11 residues. V lost 2 bases and J 9 bases, leaving 5 bases between the germline ends. CDR3 DNA: TGTGCCAGCAGTTTAAACTTTGAGCAGTTCTTC. Amino acid sequence: CASSLNFEQFF.

This clone was seen a few times. At one end, the junction sequence differs from germline, possibly due to a read error. This chain joins TRBV20-1 and TRBJ1-1; D gene unclear. Germline assignment: CDR1 DFQATT and CDR2 SNEGSKA (reference sequence). This CDR3 is 10 amino acids long. The CDR3 DNA reads TGCAGTGCTAGAGGCACCACCACGGGGTTT. This codes for CSARGTTTGF.

In its sample, this clone was seen a few times. The rearrangement uses TRBV12-3 or TRBV12-4 and TRBJ2-1; TRBD2 aligns across 7 bases. The V and J ends lost 3 bases and 11 bases, in that order; junction bases with no gene match: 4. The length of the CDR3 is 12 residues. The CDR3, as DNA: TGTGCCAGCAGTTTTAGGGAGGGGAAGCAGTTCTTC. Its protein is CASSFREGKQFF.

This clone turned up a few times. J is TRBJ2-7 and V is TRBV7-8; D is ambiguous. This CDR3 spans 14 amino acids. Trimming cost V 1 base and J 3 bases, with 10 bases left between them. Germline lookup yields CDR1 SGHVS and CDR2 FQNEAQ. DNA for the CDR3: TGTGCCAGCAGCTTAGTATCACCGGGCTACGAGCAGTACTTC. Translation: CASSLVSPGYEQYF.

The chain combines TRBV19 with TRBJ1-1; D remains unclear. The CDR3 has 14 amino acids. V dropped 2 bases and J dropped 5 bases, with 12 bases sitting between them. The V gene's germline CDR1 is LNHDA and CDR2 SQIVND (reference sequence). Here the CDR3 DNA reads TGTGCCAGTAGTATACTAACCGCGAATACTGAAGCTTTCTTT. It yields the protein CASSILTANTEAFF.

This clone was observed a few times. The chain carries TRBV6-5 and TRBJ1-5; a possible D gene is TRBD1 (6 bases). V was cut by 7 bases and J by 6 bases, with 13 bases left in between. The CDR3 covers 13 residues. The germline gives CDR1 MNHEY, CDR2 SVGAGI. CDR3 residues: CASKTGVGQPQHF. As DNA, the CDR3 is TGTGCCAGCAAGACAGGAGTAGGTCAGCCCCAGCATTTT.

The chain uses TRBV19 and TRBJ1-2, with 8 bases matching TRBD1. The CDR3 consists of 18 residues. The V and J ends lost 5 bases and 8 bases, in that order; junction bases with no gene match: 22. Germline-derived CDR1 and CDR2 are LNHDA and SQIVND (reference sequence). This CDR3 reads CASSPARLTNTGGEGYTF. CDR3 nucleotide sequence: TGTGCCAGTAGTCCAGCCCGACTCACCAATACAGGGGGAGAGGGCTACACCTTC. The variable domain in full, with the rest retrieved from reference TRBV19 and TRBJ1-2, is DGGITQSPKYLFRKEGQNVTLSCEQNLNHDAMYWYRQDPGQGLRLIYYSQIVNDFQKGDIAEGYSVSREKKESFPLTVTSAQKNPTAFYLCASSPARLTNTGGEGYTFGSGTRLTVV.

A remark on this clone: A junction end diverges from the germline sequence, so it may reflect a read error. V and J are TRBV19 and TRBJ2-3; TRBD2 aligns across 7 bases. Germline CDR1 is LNHDA and CDR2 is SQIVND (reference sequence). The CDR3 runs to 13 residues. Here the CDR3 DNA reads TGTGCCAGTAGTTCGGGGGGTACAGGTACGCAGTATTTT. Encoded protein: CASSSGGTGTQYF.

The DNA of the CDR3 is TGTGCCAGTAGTATAGGAAGGGGGCCGCAAGAGACCCAGTACTTC. Translation gives CASSIGRGPQETQYF. The chain recombines TRBV19 with TRBJ2-5; 7 nucleotides line up with TRBD1. This CDR3 comprises 15 residues. Germline V lookup: CDR1 LNHDA, CDR2 SQIVND (reference sequence). V shed 1 base, J shed 2 bases, and the junction held 4 bases outside the gene matches.